The rows below give T cell receptor beta chains drawn from one sample of a study of radiotherapy plus CTLA-4 blockade in lung cancer. TCRdb's copy holds only in-frame clones and misses some; the assay was immunoSEQ multiplex PCR. The data show 110,000 or so clones, 78% seen once. The sequenced sample was peripheral blood, obtained from a patient treated with radiotherapy plus ipilimumab. The receptors come from a human donor with non-small cell lung cancer who had a partial response to radiotherapy plus ipilimumab. CDR3s include the opening cysteine and the closing phenylalanine or tryptophan. The order of the fields is V gene, clone size, D gene, J gene, CDR3 protein, CDR3 DNA. The D gene is left open where the match is weak. Size tells how often a clone was seen (once, few, many) or the class of an expanded clone, and some rows leave it out.

V: TRBV7-2; size: .; D: .; J: TRBJ2-2; CDR3: CASSLFRDGELFF; DNA: TGTGCCAGCAGCTTATTCCGGGACGGGGAGCTGTTTTTT
V: TRBV28; size: .; D: .; J: TRBJ2-2; CDR3: CASSQGYTGELFF; DNA: TGTGCCAGCAGTCAGGGGTACACCGGGGAGCTGTTTTTT
V: TRBV14; size: .; D: .; J: TRBJ1-4; CDR3: CASSQNRATNEKLFF; DNA: TGTGCCAGCAGCCAAAACAGAGCAACTAATGAAAAACTGTTTTTT
V: TRBV5-4; size: .; D: TRBD1; J: TRBJ2-2; CDR3: CASSPSPGQGNTGELFF; DNA: TGTGCCAGCAGCCCCTCCCCGGGACAGGGGAACACCGGGGAGCTGTTTTTT
V: TRBV27; size: few; D: .; J: TRBJ1-4; CDR3: CASSSSTVATNEKLFF; DNA: TGTGCCAGCAGTTCGTCGACAGTTGCAACTAATGAAAAACTGTTTTTT
V: TRBV4-1; size: .; D: TRBD2; J: TRBJ2-7; CDR3: CASSSPREGSYEQYF; DNA: TGCGCCAGCAGCTCCCCTCGGGAGGGGTCCTACGAGCAGTACTTC
V: TRBV10-3; size: .; D: .; J: TRBJ2-3; CDR3: CAISELDTSTDTQYF; DNA: TGTGCCATCAGCGAGTTAGATACTAGCACAGATACGCAGTATTTT
V: TRBV27; size: .; D: TRBD1; J: TRBJ2-1; CDR3: CASRKSGTGNNEQFF; DNA: TGTGCCAGCAGGAAATCGGGGACAGGGAACAATGAGCAGTTCTTC
V: TRBV28; size: .; D: .; J: TRBJ1-6; CDR3: CASSPQQGRENSPLHF; DNA: TGTGCCAGCAGTCCGCAGCAGGGACGGGAGAATTCACCCCTCCACTTT
V: TRBV4-1; size: .; D: TRBD2; J: TRBJ2-3; CDR3: CASSQDGVGLNTDTQYF; DNA: TGCGCCAGCAGCCAAGATGGTGTGGGACTAAACACAGATACGCAGTATTTT
V: TRBV29-1; size: .; D: .; J: TRBJ2-3; CDR3: CSAHRTGTDTQYF; DNA: TGCAGCGCCCATAGGACAGGCACAGATACGCAGTATTTT
V: TRBV5-4; size: .; D: .; J: TRBJ2-2; CDR3: CASSLYLATGELFF; DNA: TGTGCCAGCAGCTTGTACCTGGCCACCGGGGAGCTGTTTTTT
V: TRBV28; size: .; D: .; J: TRBJ2-3; CDR3: CASSFVGAHTQYF; DNA: TGTGCCAGCAGTTTCGTGGGGGCCCACACGCAGTATTTT
V: TRBV4-1; size: .; D: TRBD2; J: TRBJ2-1; CDR3: CASSQRSGRGINSYNEQFF; DNA: TGCGCCAGCAGCCAACGTAGCGGGAGGGGGATAAATTCCTACAATGAGCAGTTCTTC
V: TRBV5-4; size: .; D: .; J: TRBJ2-5; CDR3: CASTPGAAYQETQYF; DNA: TGTGCCAGCACCCCCGGAGCGGCTTATCAAGAGACCCAGTACTTC
V: TRBV25-1; size: .; D: .; J: TRBJ2-5; CDR3: CASSEFRGFSETQYF; DNA: TGTGCCAGCAGTGAATTTCGAGGGTTCTCAGAGACCCAGTACTTC
V: TRBV5-6; size: .; D: TRBD1; J: TRBJ2-1; CDR3: CASSLGASTGYNEQFF; DNA: TGTGCCAGCAGCTTGGGTGCCTCGACAGGGTACAATGAGCAGTTCTTC
V: TRBV10-3; size: .; D: .; J: TRBJ2-5; CDR3: CAISRGKETQYF; DNA: TGTGCCATCAGCCGCGGGAAAGAGACCCAGTACTTC
V: TRBV7-9; size: .; D: TRBD1; J: TRBJ1-1; CDR3: CASSLPTGTGNSWAEAFF; DNA: TGTGCCAGCAGCTTACCTACCGGGACAGGGAATTCATGGGCTGAAGCTTTCTTT
V: TRBV4-2; size: .; D: .; J: TRBJ1-2; CDR3: CASSQDRHRDTLGGYTF; DNA: TGTGCCAGCAGCCAAGACCGTCACCGGGACACCTTGGGGGGCTACACCTTC
V: TRBV29-1; size: .; D: .; J: TRBJ1-1; CDR3: CSVGGRGNTEAFF; DNA: TGCAGCGTTGGAGGGCGGGGGAACACTGAAGCTTTCTTT
V: TRBV5-1; size: .; D: .; J: TRBJ1-1; CDR3: CASSLQGRWAEAFF; DNA: TGCGCCAGCAGCTTGCAGGGGCGGTGGGCTGAAGCTTTCTTT
V: TRBV27; size: .; D: .; J: TRBJ2-1; CDR3: CASSSRTGISYNEQFF; DNA: TGTGCCAGCAGTTCACGTACAGGGATCTCCTACAATGAGCAGTTCTTC
V: TRBV14; size: few; D: TRBD1; J: TRBJ2-2; CDR3: CASSRQGVTGELFF; DNA: TGTGCCAGCAGCCGACAGGGGGTCACCGGGGAGCTGTTTTTT
V: TRBV5-1; size: .; D: TRBD1; J: TRBJ1-2; CDR3: CASSSGQGAFGYTF; DNA: TGCGCCAGCAGCTCCGGACAGGGGGCCTTTGGCTACACCTTC
V: TRBV5-4; size: .; D: TRBD2; J: TRBJ2-5; CDR3: CASSLGSGRETQYF; DNA: TGTGCCAGCAGCTTGGGTAGCGGGAGAGAGACCCAGTACTTC
V: TRBV28; size: .; D: TRBD1; J: TRBJ1-6; CDR3: CASTKAAGTGLTPLHF; DNA: TGTGCCAGCACCAAGGCTGCCGGGACAGGGCTTACACCCCTCCACTTT
V: TRBV7-6; size: .; D: TRBD1; J: TRBJ1-1; CDR3: CASSSWTGGPEAFF; DNA: TGTGCCAGCAGCTCCTGGACAGGAGGGCCTGAAGCTTTCTTT
V: TRBV7-3; size: few; D: TRBD1; J: TRBJ2-3; CDR3: CASSQDRSTDTQYF; DNA: TGTGCCAGCAGCCAGGACAGGTCCACAGATACGCAGTATTTT
V: TRBV20-1; size: .; D: TRBD2; J: TRBJ2-7; CDR3: CSGPQIGGSF; DNA: TGCAGTGGCCCCCAGATCGGGGGGTCCTTC
V: TRBV2; size: .; D: .; J: TRBJ1-5; CDR3: CASSEALQLGPQHF; DNA: TGTGCCAGCAGTGAAGCGCTACAGCTTGGGCCCCAGCATTTT
V: TRBV19; size: once; D: .; J: TRBJ1-3; CDR3: CASRTGGSTGNTIYF; DNA: TGTGCCAGTAGGACTGGCGGGTCCACGGGAAACACCATATATTTT
V: TRBV7-9; size: .; D: .; J: TRBJ2-5; CDR3: CASSLAALQETQYF; DNA: TGTGCCAGCAGCTTAGCGGCTCTGCAAGAGACCCAGTACTTC
V: TRBV6-5; size: .; D: .; J: TRBJ1-1; CDR3: CASSYSGGLNTEAFF; DNA: TGTGCCAGCAGTTACTCGGGGGGGTTGAACACTGAAGCTTTCTTT
V: TRBV29-1; size: .; D: .; J: TRBJ2-2; CDR3: CSVEGQGFGELFF; DNA: TGCAGCGTTGAGGGTCAGGGGTTCGGGGAGCTGTTTTTT
V: TRBV6-5; size: .; D: TRBD1; J: TRBJ1-2; CDR3: CASSRGRWGYTF; DNA: TGTGCCAGCTCCAGGGGGCGTTGGGGCTACACCTTC
V: TRBV7-6; size: .; D: TRBD1; J: TRBJ2-1; CDR3: CASSQMSDRATNEQFF; DNA: TGTGCCAGCAGCCAAATGTCGGACAGGGCTACGAATGAGCAGTTCTTC
V: TRBV6-5; size: .; D: .; J: TRBJ2-5; CDR3: CASSSRGSNGPQYF; DNA: TGTGCCAGCAGTTCCAGGGGATCCAATGGGCCCCAGTACTTC
V: TRBV4-1; size: .; D: TRBD2; J: TRBJ2-1; CDR3: CASSQVSGLVNEQFF; DNA: TGCGCCAGCAGCCAAGTGTCGGGACTAGTAAATGAGCAGTTCTTC
V: TRBV19; size: few; D: TRBD1; J: TRBJ1-5; CDR3: CASSIGTGAMNSNQPQHF; DNA: TGTGCCAGTAGTATAGGGACAGGGGCGATGAATAGCAATCAGCCCCAGCATTTT
V: TRBV11-2; size: .; D: .; J: TRBJ2-3; CDR3: CASSLSQGDTQYF; DNA: TGTGCCAGCAGCTTGTCCCAGGGTGATACGCAGTATTTT
V: TRBV5-1; size: .; D: .; J: TRBJ2-5; CDR3: CASSTPSGSYNPETQYF; DNA: TGCGCCAGCAGCACCCCGTCTGGCAGTTACAACCCAGAGACCCAGTACTTC
V: TRBV5-1; size: .; D: TRBD1; J: TRBJ1-1; CDR3: CASSTGQGVGWTEAFF; DNA: TGCGCCAGCAGCACCGGACAGGGGGTCGGATGGACTGAAGCTTTCTTT
V: TRBV6-6; size: few; D: .; J: TRBJ1-5; CDR3: CASSPGGPQHF; DNA: TGTGCCAGCAGCCCCGGAGGGCCCCAGCATTTT
V: TRBV28; size: .; D: TRBD1; J: TRBJ2-2; CDR3: CASSQIRGTGELFF; DNA: TGTGCCAGCAGCCAGATCAGGGGGACCGGGGAGCTGTTTTTT
V: TRBV2; size: .; D: .; J: TRBJ2-1; CDR3: CASAVAVYNEQFF; DNA: TGTGCCAGCGCCGTTGCGGTCTACAATGAGCAGTTCTTC
V: TRBV5-6; size: .; D: .; J: TRBJ1-3; CDR3: CASSLPGGPGSTIYF; DNA: TGTGCCAGCAGCTTGCCCGGGGGACCGGGAAGCACCATATATTTT
V: TRBV30; size: .; D: .; J: TRBJ2-7; CDR3: CAWSEVNEQYF; DNA: TGTGCCTGGAGCGAGGTAAACGAGCAGTACTTC
V: TRBV4-2; size: few; D: TRBD2; J: TRBJ2-1; CDR3: CASSRGLAGVHNEQFF; DNA: TGTGCCAGCAGCCGGGGACTAGCGGGAGTGCACAATGAGCAGTTCTTC
V: TRBV5-5; size: .; D: TRBD2; J: TRBJ2-2; CDR3: CASSGLAGSGELFF; DNA: TGTGCCAGCAGCGGACTAGCGGGAAGCGGGGAGCTGTTTTTT
V: TRBV14; size: .; D: .; J: TRBJ2-7; CDR3: CASSPSRRLMNF; DNA: TGTGCCAGCAGCCCATCACGGCGACTTATGAACTTC
V: TRBV15; size: .; D: .; J: TRBJ1-1; CDR3: CATSRGTSPRDTEAFF; DNA: TGTGCCACCAGCAGGGGGACATCGCCGAGGGACACTGAAGCTTTCTTT
V: TRBV11-2; size: .; D: TRBD2; J: TRBJ2-1; CDR3: CASSLGKRGQFF; DNA: TGTGCCAGCAGCTTAGGGAAGCGGGGACAGTTCTTC
V: TRBV29-1; size: .; D: TRBD1; J: TRBJ2-5; CDR3: CSVATLRGETQYF; DNA: TGCAGCGTTGCCACGCTCAGGGGGGAGACCCAGTACTTC
V: TRBV15; size: .; D: TRBD1; J: TRBJ1-5; CDR3: CATSSNPGQGNNNQPQHF; DNA: TGTGCCACCAGCAGCAATCCAGGACAGGGGAACAACAATCAGCCCCAGCATTTT
V: TRBV7-9; size: .; D: .; J: TRBJ1-1; CDR3: CAIQSGEAFF; DNA: TGTGCCATTCAATCGGGTGAAGCTTTCTTT
V: TRBV4-1; size: .; D: .; J: TRBJ1-4; CDR3: CASSQDHGNEKLFF; DNA: TGCGCCAGCAGCCAAGATCACGGGAATGAAAAACTGTTTTTT
V: TRBV19; size: once; D: TRBD1; J: TRBJ2-1; CDR3: CASSTHRGTNEQFF; DNA: TGTGCCAGTAGTACTCACAGGGGGACCAATGAGCAGTTCTTC
V: TRBV6-1; size: .; D: .; J: TRBJ1-1; CDR3: CASSGYTQGEWAEAFF; DNA: TGTGCCAGCAGTGGGTATACTCAGGGTGAATGGGCTGAAGCTTTCTTT